This TCR beta chain was sequenced for a study of blood T cell repertoires in COVID-19 (dated by TCRdb to 2019 to 2021). General notes on the study: The collaborator samples originated in the United States, Italy and Spain and spanned the acute and convalescent phases of COVID-19. Nearly every sample came with metadata listing a de-identified subject ID, COVID-19 status, age in years and sex. The material from the prospective study consisted of cDNA or gDNA derived from T cells, B-cell-depleted T cells, or PBMCs. A freely available public database, intended as a resource for researchers studying the immune response to SARS-CoV-2, is where the repertoires were released. The samples were drawn from two sources: the first 160 participants of the ongoing ImmuneRACE study, and fewer than 1,500 subjects contributed by 6 global collaborators. Subjects who had been exposed to COVID-19, were actively infected with it, or had recovered from it provided the deeply sampled blood TCRbeta repertoires that made up the dataset. Where available, HLA class I and class II types were obtained from metadata supplied by the sample provider rather than from assay-based typing.

TCRbeta CDR3 regions were amplified from genomic DNA by means of the immunoSEQ Assay, a bias-controlled multiplex PCR. The source study handled its data this way. Nucleated cell counts per sample were estimated from amplification of reference gene primers within the assay. Sequence reads were collapsed and filtered to measure the absolute abundance of every unique TCRbeta CDR3 rearrangement. For each sample, productive Simpson clonality was calculated by taking the square root of Simpson's diversity index across productive rearrangements. TCRdb limited this immuneACCESS table to in-frame rearrangements with V and J called. A share of clones is missing; checked studies link under half to unresolved V genes, and the rest is unexplained. The V and J calls and clone size come from that table; D and trimming were worked out from the DNA. The sample table lists about 270,000 clones, more than 70% of them with a count of one. The top ten constitute 3.1% of the sample.

The collaborating institutions used their own protocols to collect whole blood in K2EDTA tubes. Collaborator samples were shipped for TCRbeta analysis as frozen whole blood, isolated PBMCs, or DNA extracted from either sample type. Clipping removes 6 bases from V and 3 bases from J, with 4 as the unmatched junction base count. Its CDR3 holds 13 amino acids, cysteine through phenylalanine. Only the CDR3 part of the read is kept: 39 bases, read in frame from the first base. Turning to this clone: Its target antigen remains unknown. Base qualities are not recorded, but no much larger clone differs from it by a single base.

Study-level results and caveats: The quantity of clinical and demographic metadata differed by source and by participant and was supplied without curation.

This receptor was obtained from a woman in her late teens or twenties with acute or convalescent COVID-19. What was sequenced was peripheral blood. The sequence is built from TRBV12-3 or TRBV12-4 and TRBJ1-1; 7 bases in the middle match TRBD1. Here is the DNA: TGTGCCAGCAGGGACAGGCCGCACACTGAAGCTTTCTTT. Its protein reads: CASRDRPHTEAFF.